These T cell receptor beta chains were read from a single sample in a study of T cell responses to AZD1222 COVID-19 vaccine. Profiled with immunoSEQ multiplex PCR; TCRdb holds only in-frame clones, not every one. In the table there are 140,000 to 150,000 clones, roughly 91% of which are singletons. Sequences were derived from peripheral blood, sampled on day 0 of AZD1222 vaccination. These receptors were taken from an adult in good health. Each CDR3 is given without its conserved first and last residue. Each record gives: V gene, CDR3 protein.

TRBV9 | ASSVRGVLMDTQY
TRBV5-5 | ASSLRLFDLRGQETQY
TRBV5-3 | ARSLGEGRTGANVLT
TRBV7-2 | ASSPGEFNQPQH
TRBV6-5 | ASSYSSTGQLEAF
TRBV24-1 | ATSDPLAGGPNEQF
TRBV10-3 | AIEGGLSGNTIY
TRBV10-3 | AISEQGRGGETQY
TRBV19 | ASSPQTGPYEQY
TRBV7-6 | ASSLGAYTGNTIY
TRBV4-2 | ASSQEYRAGNTIY
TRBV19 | ASSIGRNTEAF
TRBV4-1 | ASSGIGLGGGYT
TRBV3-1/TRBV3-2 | ASSPGTGASGYT
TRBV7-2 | ASSPRGDKETQY
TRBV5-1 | ASCTSVSTDTQY
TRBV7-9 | ASSPLGGASTEAF
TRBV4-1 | ASSHQGSGTEAF
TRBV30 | AWSVGLSGNQPQH
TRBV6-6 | ASTIRVGPYEQY
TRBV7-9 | ASLRVGYSGANVLT
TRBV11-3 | ASSRTVNTEAF
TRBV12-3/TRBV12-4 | ASRPTATDTQY
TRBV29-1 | SGMTVAYNEQF
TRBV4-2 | ASSQDGAGASGEQF
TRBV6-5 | ASRGQDSYEQY
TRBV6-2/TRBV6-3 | ASSYGQGYQPQH
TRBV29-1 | SVVGMARGAYTDTQY
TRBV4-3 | ASSQSAQEKLF
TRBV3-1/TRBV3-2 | ASSPRTGGNTEAF
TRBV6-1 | ASSEPAGGTEAF
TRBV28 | ASSNQASSGYT
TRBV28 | ASSSGQTDEAF
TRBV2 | ASSEQGSYSPLH
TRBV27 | AAGIVGQPQH
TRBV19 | ASSIGRVVGDEQF
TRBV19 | ASSKDRVDTGELF
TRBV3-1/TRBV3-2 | ASRSGRGVYGYT
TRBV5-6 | ASSLEVKPYNEQF
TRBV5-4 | ASSQIGGTEAF
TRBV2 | ATSPGLGSTDTQY
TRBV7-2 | ASSRYYLSISYEQY
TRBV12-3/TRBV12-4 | ASSSSGGRPQH
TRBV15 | ATSREMTRDYGYT
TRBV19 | ASSRGQANEQY
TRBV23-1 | ASSHRSSGANVLT
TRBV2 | ASTGTGGNQPQH
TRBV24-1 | ATSDRGQIYGYT